Below, one TCR beta chain is given with its context. This sample is part of a study of blood T cell repertoires in COVID-19. The germline V and J ends were trimmed by 5 bases and 9 bases, with 15 bases remaining between them. This CDR3 has 13 amino acids. Germline CDR1 and CDR2: LNHNV and YYDKDF (reference sequence). TCRdb keeps only in-frame clones here, not all; method: immunoSEQ multiplex PCR. The sample records tens of thousands of clones, about 90% being singletons. The chain combines TRBV15 with TRBJ2-3; possible D gene TRBD1, 6 bases. This receptor was taken from a man aged 55-75 years with active COVID-19. The material sequenced was peripheral blood. As DNA, the CDR3 is TGTGCCACCAGCGGAACAGGGTCGTACACGCAGTATTTT. Protein sequence: CATSGTGSYTQYF.